Shown below are 5 T cell receptor beta chains from a single sample sequenced in a study of blood T cell repertoires in COVID-19. Here immunoSEQ multiplex PCR was the method, and the copy in TCRdb shows in-frame clones only, minus some. The sample consists of around 70,000 clones, around 90% of them appearing once. Sequenced material: peripheral blood. The receptors come from a woman in her fifties or sixties with active COVID-19.

V is TRBV30 and J is TRBJ2-7, with TRBD2 identical over 9 bases. Germline-derived CDR1 and CDR2 are GTSNPN and SVGIG (reference sequence). J lost 0 bases, V lost 1 base, and 10 bases had no gene match. The CDR3 consists of 17 residues. CDR3 protein: CAWSGNIAGASSYEQYF. The CDR3 nucleotides read TGTGCCTGGAGTGGGAACATAGCGGGAGCTTCCTCCTACGAGCAGTACTTC.

J is TRBJ1-4 and V is TRBV14; 11 bases are shared with TRBD1. Germline lookup yields CDR1 SGHDN and CDR2 FVKESK. The CDR3 is 18 amino acids. V trimming: 3 bases; J trimming: 1 base; junction bases outside the gene matches: 7. CDR3 amino acids: CASSQGQGGVRTNEKLFF. The CDR3 nucleotides are TGTGCCAGCAGCCAGGGACAGGGGGGAGTTCGAACTAATGAAAAACTGTTTTTT.

The chain uses TRBV7-2 and TRBJ2-5; TRBD2 might be the D (5 bases). V dropped 5 bases and J dropped 0 bases, with 25 bases sitting between them. Germline V gives CDR1 SGHTA, CDR2 FQGNSA. The CDR3 length is 19 residues. The CDR3 DNA reads TGTGCCAGCAGCCCCCGAAGGGAGATGTCACAAGGATACCAAGAGACCCAGTACTTC. It encodes CASSPRREMSQGYQETQYF.

The chain carries TRBV11-1 and TRBJ2-5; 8 bases line up with TRBD1. Per germline, CDR1 SGHAT and CDR2 FQDESV (reference sequence). V gave up 2 bases and J gave up 7 bases; unmatched junction bases: 6. This CDR3 is 14 amino acids long. The CDR3 protein is CASSLQGARGTQYF. The CDR3 DNA reads as TGTGCCAGCAGCTTACAGGGGGCGCGGGGGACCCAGTACTTC.

The CDR3 region has the DNA TGTGCCAGCAGCTTAGATCCCGGCAGGGCGTCGACCCAGTACTTC. It is translated as CASSLDPGRASTQYF. The rearrangement uses TRBV11-2 and TRBJ2-5; TRBD1 might be the D (5 bases). Germline CDR1 is SGHAT and CDR2 is FQNNGV. Trimming cost V 0 bases and J 7 bases, with 15 bases left between them. This CDR3 region has 15 residues.